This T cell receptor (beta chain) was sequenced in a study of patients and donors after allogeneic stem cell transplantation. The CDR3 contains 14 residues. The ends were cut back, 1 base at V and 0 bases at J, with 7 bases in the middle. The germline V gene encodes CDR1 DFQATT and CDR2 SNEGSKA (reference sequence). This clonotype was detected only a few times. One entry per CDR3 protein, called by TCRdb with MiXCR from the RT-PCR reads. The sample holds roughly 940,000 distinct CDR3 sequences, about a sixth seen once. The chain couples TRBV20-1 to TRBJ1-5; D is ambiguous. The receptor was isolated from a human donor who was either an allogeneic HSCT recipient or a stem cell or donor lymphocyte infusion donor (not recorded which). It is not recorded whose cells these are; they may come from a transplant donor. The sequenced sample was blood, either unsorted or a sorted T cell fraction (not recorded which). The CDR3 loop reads CSARGHYSNQPQHF. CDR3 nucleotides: TGCAGTGCTAGAGGCCACTATAGCAATCAGCCCCAGCATTTT.